One sample yielded the 3 T cell receptor beta chains listed below, sequenced in a study of cytomegalovirus exposure and HLA in healthy donors. Primers: 60 Vbeta forward and 13 Jbeta reverse. Clones were read by immunoSEQ multiplex PCR, and TCRdb kept only the in-frame ones, dropping some. The record lists about 210,000 clones, of which the ten most abundant hold 0.75% to 1%. The sequenced material came from PBMCs. The receptors derive from a young woman in good health and CMV-seropositive.

The chain couples TRBV11-2 to TRBJ2-3; 8 bases are a match to TRBD2. The CDR3 covers 15 residues. J gave up 5 bases and V 4 bases, and 8 bases lay outside the gene matches. From germline, CDR1 is SGHAT and CDR2 FQNNGV. The CDR3 DNA sequence: TGTGCCAGCAGCTCCGGACTAGCTTGGGTAGATACGCAGTATTTT. Amino acid sequence: CASSSGLAWVDTQYF.

The rearrangement joins TRBV19 to TRBJ2-3; 13 nucleotides match TRBD2. The CDR3 contains 17 residues. Germline CDR1 and CDR2: LNHDA and SQIVND (reference sequence). The V and J ends lost 8 bases and 4 bases, in that order; junction bases with no gene match: 12. CDR3 sequence reads: CASAKTGTSGAPDTQYF. The CDR3 coding sequence is TGTGCCAGTGCGAAGACAGGGACTAGCGGGGCCCCAGATACGCAGTATTTT.

The chain combines TRBV5-4 with TRBJ2-3; 10 bases match TRBD1. The CDR3 spans 14 residues. V was pared by 5 bases and J by 4 bases, with 4 bases of the junction left unmatched. Germline CDR1 reads SGHNT; CDR2 reads YYREEE (reference sequence). The CDR3 is CASRKGTGADTQYF. The CDR3 coding sequence is TGTGCCAGCAGGAAAGGGACAGGGGCAGATACGCAGTATTTT.